This T cell receptor beta chain originates from a study of T cell responses to AZD1222 COVID-19 vaccine. Regarding the study as a whole: Dominant at 160-218 and 743-854, vaccine-associated CD4 TCRs also spanned spike. The breadth and depth of Spike-specific TCRs increased once two AZD1222 doses had been given. The sample set comprised mostly white British donors with more females, and clonal diversity was possibly underestimated.

Germline assignment: CDR1 SGHRS and CDR2 YFSETQ. This CDR3 has 14 amino acids. The V and J ends lost 1 base and 3 bases respectively, with 8 bases between them. Pooling covered second doses at about 4 or about 12 weeks. Assay: immunoSEQ multiplex PCR; the TCRdb copy retains only in-frame clones and omits some. The sample yields about 82,000 clones, approximately 90% seen once. Points on this clone: No antigen is known for it.

The sequencing here drew on peripheral blood, taken 28 days after the second AZD1222 dose. The receptor comes from an adult who received the AZD1222 COVID-19 vaccine. This chain joins TRBV5-1 and TRBJ2-1, with unresolved D. The CDR3 is CASSLSPGYNEQFF. The CDR3, as DNA: TGCGCCAGCAGCTTGTCTCCAGGCTACAATGAGCAGTTCTTC.